The 26 T cell receptor beta chains presented below share a single source sample, sequenced in a study of PD-1 blockade in classical Hodgkin lymphoma. Time point noted: cycle 4 day 1 (C4D1), after 5 to 7 weeks of nivolumab. Every patient was affected by relapse after autologous stem cell transplantation, while exposure to brentuximab vedotin was not uniform. Profiling relied on immunoSEQ multiplex PCR, and the TCRdb table lists in-frame clones only, not all of them. The sample contains roughly 100,000 clones, roughly 90% of which appear only once. Sequences were derived from peripheral blood mononuclear cells (PBMCs), sampled before the fourth cycle of nivolumab. These receptors were collected from a human donor with classical Hodgkin lymphoma.

The V call is TRBV19, the J call TRBJ2-1, with D possibly being TRBD2 (5 bases). The CDR3 sequence is 17 residues long. Germline loops: CDR1 LNHDA, CDR2 SQIVND (reference sequence). Trimming removed 5 bases from V and 2 bases from J, with 19 bases in between. CDR3 sequence: CASSFPPFRDPYNEQFF. The CDR3 region has the DNA TGTGCCAGTAGTTTTCCTCCCTTCCGGGATCCCTACAATGAGCAGTTCTTC.

This chain joins TRBV10-1 and TRBJ2-1; TRBD2 agrees at 8 bases. Germline V gene data show CDR1 as WNHNN and CDR2 as SYGVQD (reference sequence). J gave up 6 bases and V 5 bases, and 6 bases lay outside the gene matches. This CDR3 contains 14 residues. CDR3 nucleotides: TGCGCCAGCAGTACCGGGACTAGAAGCAATGAGCAGTTCTTC. Residues: CASSTGTRSNEQFF.

The chain joins TRBV5-1 to TRBJ1-2; the D gene is possibly TRBD1 (6 bases). Germline CDR1 reads SGHRS; CDR2 reads YFSETQ. The CDR3 extends over 13 amino acids. V was cut by 1 base and J by 3 bases, with 7 bases left in between. This chain's CDR3 is CASSLSGDYGYTF. The DNA of the CDR3 is TGCGCCAGCAGCTTGTCAGGGGACTATGGCTACACCTTC. Looking up the rest from reference TRBV5-1 and TRBJ1-2 gives the full variable domain: KAGVTQTPRYLIKTRGQQVTLSCSPISGHRSVSWYQQTPGQGLQFLFEYFSETQRNKGNFPGRFSGRQFSNSRSEMNVSTLELGDSALYLCASSLSGDYGYTFGSGTRLTVV.

The V and J genes are TRBV6-5 and TRBJ2-1; possible D gene TRBD2, 5 bases. The V end was cut by 6 bases, the J end by 9 bases, with 9 bases between. Germline loops: CDR1 MNHEY, CDR2 SVGAGI. The CDR3 consists of 11 residues. As DNA, the CDR3 is TGTGCCAGCAGGCGAGGGAGTGAGCAGTTCTTC. Amino acid sequence: CASRRGSEQFF.

J is TRBJ2-7 and V is TRBV2; 15 nucleotides line up with TRBD2. The CDR3 loop spans 19 amino acids. V lost 9 bases and J lost 6; bases outside the gene matches: 21. Germline CDR1 SNHLY, CDR2 FYNNEI. The CDR3 region is CARGSPSLGLAGGPAEQYF. CDR3 coding DNA: TGTGCCAGGGGATCCCCTTCCCTCGGACTAGCGGGAGGGCCGGCCGAGCAGTACTTC.

This clone was found once. This chain links TRBV19 with TRBJ1-1; D is unclear. There are 15 residues in the CDR3. The V gene lost 3 bases and the J gene lost 3 bases, with 14 bases spanning the gap. Germline CDR1 is LNHDA and CDR2 is SQIVND (reference sequence). The CDR3 nucleotides read TGTGCCAGTAGTATCCGGGAGGGAAGATACACTGAAGCTTTCTTT. Translation: CASSIREGRYTEAFF.

This clone was observed once. The chain uses TRBV21-1 and TRBJ2-7; the table gives TRBD2 as D, unverified against the DNA. TRBV21-1 is a known pseudogene. The CDR3 sequence is 13 residues long. CDR3 bases: TGTGCCAGGGGAGCTCTCTCAGACTACGAGCAGTACTTC. Translation gives CARGALSDYEQYF.

The chain uses TRBV11-2 and TRBJ2-1; TRBD2 aligns across 13 bases. The CDR3 sequence is 16 residues long. V trimming: 7 bases; J trimming: 8 bases; junction bases outside the gene matches: 11. CDR1 is SGHAT and CDR2 is FQNNGV in the germline V gene. The CDR3 spells CASTVTGTSGIYEQFF. CDR3 coding DNA: TGTGCCAGCACCGTGACCGGGACTAGCGGGATCTATGAGCAGTTCTTC.

The rearrangement uses TRBV18 and TRBJ2-7, with 15 bases lining up with TRBD2. Germline V gene lookup returns CDR1 KGHSH and CDR2 LQKENI. The CDR3 is made up of 16 amino acids. V was pared by 5 bases and J by 4 bases, with 6 bases of the junction left unmatched. DNA of the CDR3: TGTGCCAGCTCAGGACCGGGACTAGCGGGAGGATACGAGCAGTACTTC. This gives the protein CASSGPGLAGGYEQYF.

The rearrangement links TRBV2 to TRBJ2-2, with D perhaps matching TRBD1 (6 bases). The V end was cut by 3 bases, the J end by 5 bases, with 13 bases between. Germline CDR1 SNHLY, CDR2 FYNNEI. The CDR3 totals 15 residues. In nucleotides, the CDR3 is TGTGCCAGCAGTGATACAGGGTCAGGTACCGGGGAGCTGTTTTTT. Encoded protein: CASSDTGSGTGELFF.

The chain has TRBV5-1 and TRBJ2-3; TRBD2 aligns across 10 bases. Germline V CDR1 and CDR2: SGHRS, YFSETQ. This CDR3 spans 17 amino acids. J gave up 5 bases and V 0 bases, and 9 bases lay outside the gene matches. The CDR3 reads CASSLEASGRRIDTQYF. The CDR3 nucleotides read TGCGCCAGCAGCTTGGAGGCTAGCGGGAGACGGATAGATACGCAGTATTTT. Drawing the rest from reference TRBV5-1 and TRBJ2-3, the complete variable domain is KAGVTQTPRYLIKTRGQQVTLSCSPISGHRSVSWYQQTPGQGLQFLFEYFSETQRNKGNFPGRFSGRQFSNSRSEMNVSTLELGDSALYLCASSLEASGRRIDTQYFGPGTRLTVL.

This clone was found once. The chain recombines TRBV5-8 with TRBJ2-1; 8 nucleotides agree with TRBD2. Per germline, CDR1 SGHTS and CDR2 YDEGEE. The length of the CDR3 is 16 residues. J gave up 5 bases and V 4 bases, and 11 bases lay outside the gene matches. The CDR3: CASSRDEIAGHNEQFF. The CDR3 DNA reads as TGTGCCAGCAGCCGTGACGAGATAGCGGGGCACAATGAGCAGTTCTTC.

The rearrangement joins TRBV21-1 to TRBJ2-3; the DNA was not compared with TRBD2, the D call given in the table. TRBV21-1 is a pseudogene locus. This CDR3 is 16 amino acids long. The CDR3 nucleotides read TGTGCCAGCAGCAAAGAGGGACTAGGGGATACAGATACGCAGTATTTT. Its protein is CASSKEGLGDTDTQYF.

V usage is TRBV13 and J usage is TRBJ2-7, with 8 nucleotides matching TRBD1. V was clipped by 4 bases and J by 5 bases; unmatched bases: 4. CDR3 size: 13 residues. Germline lookup yields CDR1 PRHDT and CDR2 FYEKMQ (reference sequence). CDR3 region: CASSSDRGHEQYF. The CDR3 bases are TGTGCCAGCAGCTCCGACAGGGGACACGAGCAGTACTTC.

This sequence joins TRBV29-1 and TRBJ2-2; no definite D call. There are 11 residues in the CDR3. Germline values: CDR1 SQVTM, CDR2 ANQGSEA. V gave up 1 base and J gave up 6 bases, with 3 bases separating them. This CDR3 reads CSVEGAGELFF. CDR3 nucleotide sequence: TGCAGCGTTGAAGGTGCCGGGGAGCTGTTTTTT.

The chain combines TRBV7-9 with TRBJ1-2, with unresolved D. Looked up from germline, CDR1 is SEHNR and CDR2 is FQNEAQ (reference sequence). The CDR3 has 14 amino acids. V gave up 5 bases and J gave up 7 bases, with 17 bases separating them. In nucleotides, the CDR3 is TGTGCCAGCAGCCCGACCTACAGAGGTATTGGCTACACCTTC. Amino acids: CASSPTYRGIGYTF. The full variable domain, with the rest looked up from reference TRBV7-9 and TRBJ1-2, is DTGVSQNPRHKITKRGQNVTFRCDPISEHNRLYWYRQTLGQGPEFLTYFQNEAQLEKSRLLSDRFSAERPKGSFSTLEIQRTEQGDSAMYLCASSPTYRGIGYTFGSGTRLTVV.

The rearrangement joins TRBV10-2 to TRBJ2-7, with D perhaps matching TRBD1 or TRBD2 (5 bases each). Looked up from germline, CDR1 is WSHSY and CDR2 is SAAADI. Trimming removed 10 bases from V and 0 bases from J, with 16 bases in between. This CDR3 has 14 amino acids. CDR3 in amino acids: CATREEGSSYEQYF. The CDR3 DNA reads TGCGCCACCCGGGAAGAGGGGAGCTCCTACGAGCAGTACTTC.

The chain couples TRBV27 to TRBJ2-1; 9 nucleotides agree with TRBD1. The CDR3 extends over 15 amino acids. The germline V gene encodes CDR1 MNHEY and CDR2 SMNVEV (reference sequence). V trimming: 2 bases; J trimming: 3 bases; junction bases outside the gene matches: 2. CDR3 protein: CASSLGTGNYNEQFF. The CDR3 nucleotides are TGTGCCAGCAGTTTAGGGACAGGGAACTACAATGAGCAGTTCTTC.

J is TRBJ1-1 and V is TRBV7-6, with D tentatively TRBD1 (5 bases). The germline CDR1 and CDR2 sequences are SGHVS and FNYEAQ. This CDR3 has 16 amino acids. Trimming cost V 1 base and J 3 bases, with 15 bases left between them. Here the CDR3 DNA reads TGTGCCAGCAGCTTAGATGCGCCAGGGTCGGACACTGAAGCTTTCTTT. It specifies CASSLDAPGSDTEAFF.

V gene TRBV30 combines with J gene TRBJ1-2, with TRBD1 matching 8 bases. The CDR3 is made up of 13 amino acids. The ends lost 4 bases at V and 5 bases at J; junction bases unmatched: 6. The germline V gene encodes CDR1 GTSNPN and CDR2 SVGIG (reference sequence). CDR3 sequence reads: CAWNPGQGYGYTF. The DNA for the CDR3 is TGTGCCTGGAACCCCGGACAGGGATATGGCTACACCTTC.

The chain employs TRBV4-2 and TRBJ1-4; D might be TRBD1 (5 bases). The ends were cut back, 0 bases at V and 8 bases at J, with 16 bases in the middle. From germline, CDR1 is LGHNA and CDR2 YNFKEQ. The length of the CDR3 is 16 residues. The CDR3: CASSQDRGVRGEKLFF. As DNA, the CDR3 is TGTGCCAGCAGCCAAGATAGAGGGGTCCGGGGGGAAAAACTGTTTTTT.

This clone was recorded once. The chain links TRBV4-1 to TRBJ1-2; D is unresolved. The CDR3 consists of 18 residues. V dropped 0 bases and J dropped 0 bases, with 17 bases sitting between them. Germline CDR1 and CDR2: MGHRA and YSYEKL. This chain's CDR3 is CASSQDLTRTTTNYGYTF. Here the CDR3 DNA reads TGCGCCAGCAGCCAAGATTTGACGAGGACTACTACTAACTATGGCTACACCTTC.

The V and J genes are TRBV29-1 and TRBJ1-1; D is perhaps TRBD1 (6 bases). The CDR3 is 12 amino acids. Germline CDR1 and CDR2: SQVTM and ANQGSEA. Trimming removed 5 bases at V and 4 bases at J, with 11 bases between. CDR3 nucleotide sequence: TGCAGCGTTATGACAGGAGTCACTGAAGCTTTCTTT. Protein sequence: CSVMTGVTEAFF.

The rearrangement uses TRBV27 and TRBJ2-7; weak D call: TRBD1 (7 bases). Germline V CDR1 and CDR2: MNHEY, SMNVEV (reference sequence). Trimming pared 5 bases from V and 2 bases from J, leaving 16 bases between. The CDR3 is 15 amino acids. CDR3 nucleotides: TGTGCCAGCAGTCCTTTCCAGGGGGGCACCTACGAGCAGTACTTC. Translation: CASSPFQGGTYEQYF.

The chain is built from TRBV27 and TRBJ2-7; D call uncertain. This CDR3 spans 13 amino acids. In germline, CDR1 is MNHEY, CDR2 SMNVEV (reference sequence). V was pared by 5 bases and J by 0 bases, with 8 bases between. In nucleotides, the CDR3 is TGTGCCAGCAGTATCAACCCCTCCTACGAGCAGTACTTC. It encodes CASSINPSYEQYF.

The gene calls are TRBV6-5 and TRBJ2-7, with 9 bases identical to TRBD2. Germline assignment: CDR1 MNHEY and CDR2 SVGAGI. The V and J ends lost 2 bases and 5 bases, in that order; junction bases with no gene match: 7. The CDR3 contains 15 residues. Written as DNA, the CDR3 is TGTGCCAGCAGTTACGGTGGCGGGAGGGCCCACGAGCAGTACTTC. Protein: CASSYGGGRAHEQYF.